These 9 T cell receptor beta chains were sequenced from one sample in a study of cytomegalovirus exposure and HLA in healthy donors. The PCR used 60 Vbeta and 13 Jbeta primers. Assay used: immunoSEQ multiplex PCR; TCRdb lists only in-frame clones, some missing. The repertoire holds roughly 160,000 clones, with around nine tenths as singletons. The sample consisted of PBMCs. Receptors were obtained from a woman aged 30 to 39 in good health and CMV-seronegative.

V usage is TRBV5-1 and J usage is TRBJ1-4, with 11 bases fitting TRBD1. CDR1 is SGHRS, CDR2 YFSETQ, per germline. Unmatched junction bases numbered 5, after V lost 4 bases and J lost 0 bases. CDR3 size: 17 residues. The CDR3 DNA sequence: TGCGCCAGCAGCGACGGGGACAGGGGGGCAACTAATGAAAAACTGTTTTTT. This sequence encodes CASSDGDRGATNEKLFF.

Written as DNA, the CDR3 is TGTGCCAGCAGCGGGACTAGTCACTACGAGCAGTACTTC. Amino acids: CASSGTSHYEQYF. V gene TRBV9 combines with J gene TRBJ2-7; TRBD2 matches 7 bases. Germline CDR1 is SGDLS and CDR2 is YYNGEE. The CDR3 length is 13 residues. The J segment lost 3 bases and the V segment lost 3 bases, leaving 3 bases of the junction unmatched.

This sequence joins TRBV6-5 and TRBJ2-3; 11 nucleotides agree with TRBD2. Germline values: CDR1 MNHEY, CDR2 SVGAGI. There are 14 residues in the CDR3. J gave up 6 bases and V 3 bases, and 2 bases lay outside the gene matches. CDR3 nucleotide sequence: TGTGCCAGCAGTTATATAGCGGGAGGGGATACGCAGTATTTT. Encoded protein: CASSYIAGGDTQYF.

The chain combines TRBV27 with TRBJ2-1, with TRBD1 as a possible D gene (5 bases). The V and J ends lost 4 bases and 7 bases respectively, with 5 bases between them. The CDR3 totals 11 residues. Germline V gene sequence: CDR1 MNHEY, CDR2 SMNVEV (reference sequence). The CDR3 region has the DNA TGTGCCAGCAGTTCAGGGAATGAGCAGTTCTTC. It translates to CASSSGNEQFF.

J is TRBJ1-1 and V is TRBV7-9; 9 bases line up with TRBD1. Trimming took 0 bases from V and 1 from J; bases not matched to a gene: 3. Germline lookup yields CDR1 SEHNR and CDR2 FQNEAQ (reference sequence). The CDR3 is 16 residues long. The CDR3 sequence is CASSLAQGQGNTEAFF. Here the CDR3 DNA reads TGTGCCAGCAGCTTAGCCCAGGGACAGGGGAACACTGAAGCTTTCTTT.

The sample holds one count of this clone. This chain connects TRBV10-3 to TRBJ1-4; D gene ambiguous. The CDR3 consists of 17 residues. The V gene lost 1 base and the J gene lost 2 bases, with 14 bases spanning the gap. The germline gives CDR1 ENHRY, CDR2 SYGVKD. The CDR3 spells CAISEFSSGGTNEKLFF. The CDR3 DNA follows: TGTGCCATCAGTGAGTTCTCGTCCGGAGGTACTAATGAAAAACTGTTTTTT.

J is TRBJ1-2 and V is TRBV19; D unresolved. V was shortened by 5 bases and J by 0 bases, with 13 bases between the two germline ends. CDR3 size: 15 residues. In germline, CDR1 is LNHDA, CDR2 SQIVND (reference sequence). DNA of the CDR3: TGTGCCAGTAGTCTGACACAGAGATCTAACTATGGCTACACCTTC. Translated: CASSLTQRSNYGYTF.

CDR3 coding DNA: TGCGCCAGCAGGGCGAGGGAACCCTACAATGAGCAGTTCTTC. Translating it yields CASRAREPYNEQFF. This chain links TRBV4-1 with TRBJ2-1; D is possibly TRBD2 (5 bases). CDR1 is MGHRA and CDR2 is YSYEKL in the germline V gene. The V gene lost 6 bases and the J gene lost 2 bases, with 11 bases spanning the gap. This CDR3 contains 14 residues.

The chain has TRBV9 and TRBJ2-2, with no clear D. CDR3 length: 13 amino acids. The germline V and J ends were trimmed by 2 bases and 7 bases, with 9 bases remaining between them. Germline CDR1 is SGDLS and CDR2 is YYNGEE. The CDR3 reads CASSVVFGGELFF. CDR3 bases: TGTGCCAGCAGCGTGGTGTTCGGCGGGGAGCTGTTTTTT.